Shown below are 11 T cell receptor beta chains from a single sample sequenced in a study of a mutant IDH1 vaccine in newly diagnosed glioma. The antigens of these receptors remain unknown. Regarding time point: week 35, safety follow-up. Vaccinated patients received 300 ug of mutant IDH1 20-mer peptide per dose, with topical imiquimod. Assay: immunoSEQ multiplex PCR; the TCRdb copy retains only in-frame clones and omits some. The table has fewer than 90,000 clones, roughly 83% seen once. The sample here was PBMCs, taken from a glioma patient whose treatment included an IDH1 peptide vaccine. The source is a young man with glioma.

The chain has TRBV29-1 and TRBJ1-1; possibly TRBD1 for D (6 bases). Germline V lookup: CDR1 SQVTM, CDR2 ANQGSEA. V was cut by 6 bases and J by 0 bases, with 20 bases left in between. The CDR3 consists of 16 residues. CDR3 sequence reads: CSVSQGPLLMNTEAFF. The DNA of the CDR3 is TGCAGCGTATCACAGGGACCTCTCCTCATGAACACTGAAGCTTTCTTT.

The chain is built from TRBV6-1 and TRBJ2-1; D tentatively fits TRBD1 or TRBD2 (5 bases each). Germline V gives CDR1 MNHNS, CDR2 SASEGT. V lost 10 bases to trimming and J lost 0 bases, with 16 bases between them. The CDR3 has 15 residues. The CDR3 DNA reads TGTGCCACCCACCGGGACGTGAGCTCCTACAATGAGCAGTTCTTC. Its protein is CATHRDVSSYNEQFF.

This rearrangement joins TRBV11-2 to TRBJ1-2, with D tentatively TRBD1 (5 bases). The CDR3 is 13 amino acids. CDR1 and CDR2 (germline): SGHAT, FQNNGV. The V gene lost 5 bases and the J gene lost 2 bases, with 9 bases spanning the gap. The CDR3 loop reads CASSPDSNYGYTF. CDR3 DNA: TGTGCCAGCAGCCCCGACAGCAACTATGGCTACACCTTC.

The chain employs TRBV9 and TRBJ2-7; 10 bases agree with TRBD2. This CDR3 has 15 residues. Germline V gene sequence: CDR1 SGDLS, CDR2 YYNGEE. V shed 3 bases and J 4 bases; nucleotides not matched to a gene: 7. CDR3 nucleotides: TGTGCCAGCAGCGGCGAACTAGCGGGACTTTACGAGCAGTACTTC. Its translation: CASSGELAGLYEQYF. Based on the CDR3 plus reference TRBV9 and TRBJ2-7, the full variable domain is DSGVTQTPKHLITATGQRVTLRCSPRSGDLSVYWYQQSLDQGLQFLIQYYNGEERAKGNILERFSAQQFPDLHSELNLSSLELGDSALYFCASSGELAGLYEQYFGPGTRLTVT.

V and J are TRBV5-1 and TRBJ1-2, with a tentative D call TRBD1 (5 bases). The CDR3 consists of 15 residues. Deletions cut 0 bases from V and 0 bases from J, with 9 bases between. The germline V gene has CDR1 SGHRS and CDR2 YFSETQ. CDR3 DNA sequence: TGCGCCAGCAGCTTGGCCGCAGGGACTAACTATGGCTACACCTTC. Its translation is CASSLAAGTNYGYTF.

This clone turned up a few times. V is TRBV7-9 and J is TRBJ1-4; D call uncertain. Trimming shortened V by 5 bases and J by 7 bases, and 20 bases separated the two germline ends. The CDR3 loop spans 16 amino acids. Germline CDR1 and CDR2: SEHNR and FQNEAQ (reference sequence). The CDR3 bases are TGTGCCAGCAGCCCAATCGAGGGAGGATTCACTGAAAAACTGTTTTTT. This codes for CASSPIEGGFTEKLFF.

The CDR3 bases are TGTGCCAGCAGTTCCCCGACAGGGGGAAAATTTTTGAGCTATGGCTACACCTTC. Residues: CASSSPTGGKFLSYGYTF. V and J are TRBV28 and TRBJ1-2; TRBD1 matches 9 bases. The germline V gene has CDR1 MDHEN and CDR2 SYDVKM. The CDR3 extends over 18 amino acids. V was clipped by 4 bases and J by 4 bases; unmatched bases: 16.

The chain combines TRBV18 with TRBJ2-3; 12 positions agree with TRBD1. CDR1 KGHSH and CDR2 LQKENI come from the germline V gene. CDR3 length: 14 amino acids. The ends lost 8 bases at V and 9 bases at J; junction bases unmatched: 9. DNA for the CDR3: TGTGCCAGCACGCCAGGGACAGGGGGCTTAACGCAGTATTTT. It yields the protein CASTPGTGGLTQYF.

CDR3 sequence: CASSDSKEQWNTEAFF. Here the CDR3 DNA reads TGTGCCAGCAGTGACTCTAAGGAACAATGGAACACTGAAGCTTTCTTT. V gene TRBV6-4 combines with J gene TRBJ1-1; no reliable D call. There are 16 residues in the CDR3. V lost 0 bases and J 1 base, leaving 12 bases between the germline ends. CDR1 and CDR2 from the germline V gene are MRHNA and SNTAGT.

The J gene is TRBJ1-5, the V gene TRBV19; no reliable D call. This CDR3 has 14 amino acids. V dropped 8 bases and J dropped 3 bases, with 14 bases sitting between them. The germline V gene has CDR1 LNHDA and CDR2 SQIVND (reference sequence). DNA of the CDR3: TGTGCCAGTCGGATTATGGGATTCAATCAGCCCCAGCATTTT. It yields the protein CASRIMGFNQPQHF.

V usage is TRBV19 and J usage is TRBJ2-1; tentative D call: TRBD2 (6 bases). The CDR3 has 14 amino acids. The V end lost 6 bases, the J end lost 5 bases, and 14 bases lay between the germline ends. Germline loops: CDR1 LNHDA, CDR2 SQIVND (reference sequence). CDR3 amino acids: CASSPEGLDNEQFF. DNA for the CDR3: TGTGCCAGTAGCCCGGAGGGCCTCGACAATGAGCAGTTCTTC.